The 5 T cell receptor beta chains presented below share a single source sample, sequenced in a study of blood T cell repertoires in COVID-19 (dated by TCRdb to 2018 to 2020). Libraries were prepared through the immunoSEQ multiplex PCR assay. TCRdb re-hosts the immuneACCESS table, in-frame sequences only. Its copies lack some clones; in the studies checked, an unresolved V gene accounts for under half of them, and the cause for the rest is not known. The sample table lists about 120,000 clones, 71% of them with a count of one. Clones ranked in the top ten supply 0.65% to 0.95% of the sample. The sequenced sample consisted of peripheral blood. Receptors originate from a human donor with acute or convalescent COVID-19. The donor label of this sample is uncertain.

This chain joins TRBV9 and TRBJ1-2; a possible D gene is TRBD1 (5 bases). Deletions cut 3 bases from V and 3 bases from J, with 21 bases between. Germline CDR1 SGDLS, CDR2 YYNGEE. This CDR3 region has 17 residues. CDR3 amino acids: CASSERPLRATDYGYTF. The CDR3 region has the DNA TGTGCCAGCAGCGAGAGGCCCCTCAGGGCCACCGACTATGGCTACACCTTC.

This clone was counted a single time. V usage is TRBV19 and J usage is TRBJ1-1; tentatively, D is TRBD1 (5 bases). Deletions cut 1 base from V and 0 bases from J, with 12 bases between. The CDR3 covers 16 residues. The germline V gene encodes CDR1 LNHDA and CDR2 SQIVND (reference sequence). The CDR3 nucleotides are TGTGCCAGTAGTATAGGCCAGGGCGGTATGAACACTGAAGCTTTCTTT. Protein: CASSIGQGGMNTEAFF.

This clone came up a few times. The chain uses TRBV2 and TRBJ2-1; TRBD2 agrees at 13 bases. The junction had 13 bases not matched to a gene; V was cut back by 4 bases and J by 10 bases. CDR3 size: 17 residues. CDR1 is SNHLY and CDR2 is FYNNEI in the germline V gene. In nucleotides, the CDR3 is TGTGCCAGCAGTGTCTCAGGACTAGCGGGGGTCCCAGGGGAGCAGTTCTTC. It is translated as CASSVSGLAGVPGEQFF.

This clone appeared many times. The rearrangement joins TRBV7-2 to TRBJ1-4, with 12 bases aligning to TRBD1. Germline lookup yields CDR1 SGHTA and CDR2 FQGNSA. After removal of 5 bases from V and 11 bases from J, the junction contained 15 bases not matched to a gene. There are 17 residues in the CDR3. CDR3 bases: TGTGCCAGCAGCCTCAGCCCCGGGACAGGGGGCGAAGGGAAACTGTTTTTT. It encodes CASSLSPGTGGEGKLFF.

This clone was observed a few times. The rearrangement links TRBV19 to TRBJ1-6, with D possibly matching TRBD1 (5 bases). V lost 7 bases and J lost 10, with 14 bases in between. The CDR3 spans 13 residues. Germline lookup yields CDR1 LNHDA and CDR2 SQIVND (reference sequence). CDR3 loop: CASTRQGSSPLHF. The CDR3 DNA reads TGTGCCAGTACCCGGCAGGGCAGCTCACCCCTCCACTTT.